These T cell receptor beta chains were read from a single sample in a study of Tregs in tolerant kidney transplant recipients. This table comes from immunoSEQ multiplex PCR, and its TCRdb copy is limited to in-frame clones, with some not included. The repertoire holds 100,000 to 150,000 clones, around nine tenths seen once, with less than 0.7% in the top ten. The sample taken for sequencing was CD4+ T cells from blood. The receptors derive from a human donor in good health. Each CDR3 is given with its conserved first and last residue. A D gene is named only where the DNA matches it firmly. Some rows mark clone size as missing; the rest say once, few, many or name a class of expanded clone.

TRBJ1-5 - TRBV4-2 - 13 TGTGCCAGCAGCCAAGATGCTTATCAGCCCCAGCATTTT CASSQDAYQPQHF
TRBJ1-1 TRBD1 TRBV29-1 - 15 TGCAGCGCCCGCGGGGACAGGCAACGAGGCACTGAAGCTTTCTTT CSARGDRQRGTEAFF
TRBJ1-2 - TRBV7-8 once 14 TGTGCCAGCAGCTTACGGGACACAAGCTATGGCTACACCTTC CASSLRDTSYGYTF
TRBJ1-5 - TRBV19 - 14 TGTGCCAGTAGTATTGTGAGGGGAGGGCAGCCCCAGCATTTT CASSIVRGGQPQHF
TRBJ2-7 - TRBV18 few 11 TGTGCCAGCTCACGGCAGGGCGAGCAGTACTTC CASSRQGEQYF
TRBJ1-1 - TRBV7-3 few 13 TGTGCCAGCAGCACGCAGGAGAACACTGAAGCTTTCTTT CASSTQENTEAFF
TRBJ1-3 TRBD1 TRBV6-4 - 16 TGTGCCAGCAGTCCTAAGGACAGGGGGCAAGGAAACACCATATATTTT CASSPKDRGQGNTIYF
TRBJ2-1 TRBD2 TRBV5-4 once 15 TGTGCCAGCAGCCTACGGGAGGGGGGCTACAATGAGCAGTTCTTC CASSLREGGYNEQFF
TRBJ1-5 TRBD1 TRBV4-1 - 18 TGCGCCAGCAGCCAAGTGGTGAGGACAGGGGGGGGGAATCAGCCCCAGCATTTT CASSQVVRTGGGNQPQHF
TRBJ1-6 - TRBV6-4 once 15 TGTGCCAGCCAACCTTCCAGCTCCTATAATTCACCCCTCCACTTT CASQPSSSYNSPLHF
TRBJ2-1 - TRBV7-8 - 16 TGTGCCAGCAGCTTAGGGGGTTTGACAACTTACAATGAGCAGTTCTTC CASSLGGLTTYNEQFF
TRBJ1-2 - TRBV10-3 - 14 TGTGCCATCAGTGAGATTCGACAGACCTATGGCTACACCTTC CAISEIRQTYGYTF
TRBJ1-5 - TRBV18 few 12 TGTGCCAGCTCACCGGCGAGTCAGCCCCAGCATTTT CASSPASQPQHF
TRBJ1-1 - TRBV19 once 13 TGTGCCAGTAGTATAGTGGCCGAGGATGAAGCTTTCTTT CASSIVAEDEAFF
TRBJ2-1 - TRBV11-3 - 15 TGTGCCAGCAGCCGCTGGGGGCTAGCCGAGAATGAGCAGTTCTTC CASSRWGLAENEQFF
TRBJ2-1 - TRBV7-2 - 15 TGTGCCAGCAGCTTAAGGGTCTATCGAGACAATGAGCAGTTCTTC CASSLRVYRDNEQFF
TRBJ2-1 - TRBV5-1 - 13 TGCGCCAGCAGCTACGGACAGCACAATGAGCAGTTCTTC CASSYGQHNEQFF
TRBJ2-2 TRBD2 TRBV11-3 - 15 TGTGCCAGCAGCTTTGGACTAGCGGACACCGGGGAGCTGTTTTTT CASSFGLADTGELFF
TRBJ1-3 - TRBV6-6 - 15 TGTGCCAGCAGCGAGAGGGGCGGCCTTGGAAACACCATATATTTT CASSERGGLGNTIYF
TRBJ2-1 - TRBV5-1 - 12 TGCGCCAGCAGCTCCCGATCCGCGGGGCAGTTCTTC CASSSRSAGQFF
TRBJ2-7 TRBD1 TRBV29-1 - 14 TGCAGCGTTGAAGGCTACGGGACAGGGGCCGAGCAGTACTTC CSVEGYGTGAEQYF
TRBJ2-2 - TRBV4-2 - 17 TGTGCCAGCAGCCAAGGGCTTGCGGGATGGGGCACCGGGGAGCTGTTTTTT CASSQGLAGWGTGELFF
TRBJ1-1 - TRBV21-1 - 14 TGTGCCAGCGCCCAAACAGGGATGAACACTGAAGCTTTCTTT CASAQTGMNTEAFF
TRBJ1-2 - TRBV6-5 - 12 TGTGCCAGCAGTTACTCAGGGAATGGCTACACCTTC CASSYSGNGYTF
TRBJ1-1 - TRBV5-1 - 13 TGCGCCAGCAGGTTGGGTCTGAACACTGAAGCTTTCTTT CASRLGLNTEAFF
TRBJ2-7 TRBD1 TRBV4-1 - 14 TGCGCCAGCAGCCCCGGGACAGGAAAAAGCGAGCAGTACTTC CASSPGTGKSEQYF
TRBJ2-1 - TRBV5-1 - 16 TGCGCCAGCAGCTGGGATACAGGGAAGGTTTACAATGAGCAGTTCTTC CASSWDTGKVYNEQFF
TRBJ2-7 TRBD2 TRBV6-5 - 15 TGTGCCAGCAGGTCCGGGACTAGATTCCTCTACGAGCAGTACTTC CASRSGTRFLYEQYF
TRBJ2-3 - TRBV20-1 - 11 TGCAGTGCTAGAATGGATACCACGCAGTATTTT CSARMDTTQYF
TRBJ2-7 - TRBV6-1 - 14 TGTGCCAGCATTTGGGGAGGGGGCCAATACGAGCAGTACTTC CASIWGGGQYEQYF
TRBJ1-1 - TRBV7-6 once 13 TGTGCCAGCAGCTTAGGAGGGCGGAGTGAAGCTTTCTTT CASSLGGRSEAFF
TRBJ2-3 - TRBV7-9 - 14 TGTGCCAGCAGCTTAGAGGGAGTCACAGATACGCAGTATTTT CASSLEGVTDTQYF
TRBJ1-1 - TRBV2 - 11 TGTGCCAGCAACTTGAACACTGAAGCTTTCTTT CASNLNTEAFF
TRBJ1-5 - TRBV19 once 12 TGTGCCAGTAGCATAGACATTCAGCCCCAGCATTTT CASSIDIQPQHF
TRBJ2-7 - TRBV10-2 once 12 TGCGCCAGCAAGGCTCTCTCCTACGAGCAGTACTTC CASKALSYEQYF
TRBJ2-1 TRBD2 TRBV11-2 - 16 TGTGCCAGCAGTTCCGGGGCTAGCGGTTACCACAATGAGCAGTTCTTC CASSSGASGYHNEQFF
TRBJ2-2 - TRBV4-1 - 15 TGCGCCAGCAGCCCCCCGGGACACAAAGACGGGGAGCTGTTTTTT CASSPPGHKDGELFF
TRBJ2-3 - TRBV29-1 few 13 TGCAGCGTTGTGAGCCTTAGCACAGATACGCAGTATTTT CSVVSLSTDTQYF
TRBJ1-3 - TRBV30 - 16 TGTGCCTGGAGTCCCTTGGGCAGGGGAGCGGGAAACACCATATATTTT CAWSPLGRGAGNTIYF
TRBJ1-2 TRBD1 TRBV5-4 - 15 TGTGCCAGCAGCCCGCGGGACAGGGGGAACTATGGCTACACCTTC CASSPRDRGNYGYTF
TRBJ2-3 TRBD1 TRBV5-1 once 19 TGCGCCAGCAGCTTAACATCCCGAGACAGGGTACGGGACACAGATACGCAGTATTTT CASSLTSRDRVRDTDTQYF
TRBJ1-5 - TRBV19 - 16 TGTGCCAGTAGATCCTTGGCAGCGGGTAGCAATCAGCCCCAGCATTTT CASRSLAAGSNQPQHF
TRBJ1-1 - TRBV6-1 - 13 TGTGCCAGCAGTGTAAGCCGGGCCATTGAAGCTTTCTTT CASSVSRAIEAFF
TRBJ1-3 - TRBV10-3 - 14 TGTGCCATCAGCGGGGGCGGCTCTGGAAACACCATATATTTT CAISGGGSGNTIYF
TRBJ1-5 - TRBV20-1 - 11 TGCAGTGCTAGGACCTCTAGGACCCAGCATTTT CSARTSRTQHF
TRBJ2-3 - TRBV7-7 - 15 TGTGCTAGCAGCTTAGGCTCGGGGGGCACAGATACGCAGTATTTT CASSLGSGGTDTQYF
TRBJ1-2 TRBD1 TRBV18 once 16 TGTGCCAGCTCACCAATTTTGGGACAGGGGGTATCTGGCTACACCTTC CASSPILGQGVSGYTF
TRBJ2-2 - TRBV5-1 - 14 TGCGCCAGCAGGCGGCAGGGAGATGGCGGGGAGCTGTTTTTT CASRRQGDGGELFF
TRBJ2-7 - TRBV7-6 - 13 TGTGCCAGCAGCTTCGGGGAATCCTACGAGCAGTACTTC CASSFGESYEQYF